This section outlines one T cell receptor beta chain sequence together with its context. This sample is part of a study of blood T cell repertoires in COVID-19. The CDR3 spans 12 residues. Trimming took 0 bases from V and 8 from J, leaving 7 bases between them. CDR1 and CDR2 (germline): MNHEY, SVGEGT. Profiling relied on immunoSEQ multiplex PCR, and the TCRdb table lists in-frame clones only, not all of them. The data show 300,000 or so clones, with roughly 84% seen just once and roughly 1% held by the top ten. The TCR comes from a woman in her 30s who had recovered from COVID-19. Specimen: PBMCs or T cells enriched from blood (not recorded which). This chain uses TRBV6-2 or TRBV6-3 with TRBJ1-2; no clear D. CDR3 coding DNA: TGTGCCAGCAGTTACTCGTCCAGGGGCTACACCTTC. Translating it yields CASSYSSRGYTF.